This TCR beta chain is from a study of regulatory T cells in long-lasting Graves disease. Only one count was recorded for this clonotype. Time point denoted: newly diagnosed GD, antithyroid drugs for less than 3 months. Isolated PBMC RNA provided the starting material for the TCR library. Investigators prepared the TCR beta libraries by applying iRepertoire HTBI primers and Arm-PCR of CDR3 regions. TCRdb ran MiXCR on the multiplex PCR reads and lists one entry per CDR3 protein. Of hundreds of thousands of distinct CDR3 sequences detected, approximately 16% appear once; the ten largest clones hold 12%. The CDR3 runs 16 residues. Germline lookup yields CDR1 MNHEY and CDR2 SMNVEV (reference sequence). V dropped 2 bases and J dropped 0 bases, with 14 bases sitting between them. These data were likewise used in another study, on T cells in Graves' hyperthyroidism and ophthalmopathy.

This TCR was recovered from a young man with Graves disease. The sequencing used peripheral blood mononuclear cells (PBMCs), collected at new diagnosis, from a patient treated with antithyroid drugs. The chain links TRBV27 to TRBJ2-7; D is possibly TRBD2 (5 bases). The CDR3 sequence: CASSLLRRRSSYEQYF. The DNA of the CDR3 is TGTGCCAGCAGTTTACTCCGGAGGAGGAGCTCCTACGAGCAGTACTTC.